This TCR beta chain was recovered during a study of T cell repertoires in cytomegalovirus infection. Background on the study: From public TCR beta signatures came an indication of both CMV infection and matching HLA type.

TCRdb fed the reads into MiXCR, producing one record per CDR3 protein. This table holds fewer than 250,000 distinct CDR3 sequences, roughly an eighth found once. General study points: In two of eight donors, the top clonotype was HLA-C-restricted CMV-specific. CMV carriers having the relevant HLA were flagged by cumulative public TCR beta family frequency.

The CDR3 covers 19 residues. V lost 7 bases and J lost 3; bases outside the gene matches: 20. Looked up from germline, CDR1 is SGHDT and CDR2 is YYEEEE. Points on this clonotype: The antigen is undetermined.

The chain carries TRBV5-6 and TRBJ2-2, with 8 nucleotides matching TRBD2. The source material was PBMCs. The TCR sequence derives from a human donor in good health (CMV status not recorded). Some clones in this sample may be carry-over from other donors' samples. The CDR3 DNA is TGTGCCAGCGCCAACCCGGCGGGGGGCCCACTGGGGGACACCGGGGAGCTGTTTTTT. Amino acid sequence: CASANPAGGPLGDTGELFF.